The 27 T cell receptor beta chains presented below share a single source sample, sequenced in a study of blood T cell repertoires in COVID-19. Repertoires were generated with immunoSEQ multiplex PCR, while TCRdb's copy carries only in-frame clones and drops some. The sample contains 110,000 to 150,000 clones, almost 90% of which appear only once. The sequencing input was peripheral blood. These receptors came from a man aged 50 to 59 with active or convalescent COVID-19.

DNA of the CDR3: TGTGCCAGCAGTACGGGGAACTACAATGAGCAGTTCTTC. It codes for CASSTGNYNEQFF. The chain is built from TRBV6-5 and TRBJ2-1, with D maybe TRBD2 (5 bases). Germline CDR1 and CDR2: MNHEY and SVGAGI. The length of the CDR3 is 13 residues. The V gene lost 5 bases and the J gene lost 3 bases, with 8 bases spanning the gap.

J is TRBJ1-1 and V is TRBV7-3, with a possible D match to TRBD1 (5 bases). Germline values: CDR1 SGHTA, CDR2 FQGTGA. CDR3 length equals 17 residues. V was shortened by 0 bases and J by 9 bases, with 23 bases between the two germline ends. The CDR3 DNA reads TGTGCCAGCAGCTTAACGCCTGACCTGGCAGGGCCCACACAAGCTTTCTTT. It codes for CASSLTPDLAGPTQAFF. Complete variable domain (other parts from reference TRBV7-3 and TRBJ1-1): GAGVSQTPSNKVTEKGKYVELRCDPISGHTALYWYRQSLGQGPEFLIYFQGTGAADDSGLPNDRFFAVRPEGSVSTLKIQRTERGDSAVYLCASSLTPDLAGPTQAFFGQGTRLTVV.

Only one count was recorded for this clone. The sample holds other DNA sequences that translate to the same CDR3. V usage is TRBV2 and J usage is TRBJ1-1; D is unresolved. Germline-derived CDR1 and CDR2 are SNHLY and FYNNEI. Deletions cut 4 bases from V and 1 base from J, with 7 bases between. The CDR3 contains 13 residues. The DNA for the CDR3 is TGTGCCAGCAGTGTCGGGGAGAACACTGAAGCTTTCTTT. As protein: CASSVGENTEAFF.

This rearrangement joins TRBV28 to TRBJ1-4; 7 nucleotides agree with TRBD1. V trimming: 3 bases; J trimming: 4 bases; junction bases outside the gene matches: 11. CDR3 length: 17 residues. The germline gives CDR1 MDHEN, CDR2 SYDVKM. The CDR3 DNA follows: TGTGCCAGCAGTTTGGCGGGACAGCTCCTTTTTAATGAAAAACTGTTTTTT. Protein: CASSLAGQLLFNEKLFF.

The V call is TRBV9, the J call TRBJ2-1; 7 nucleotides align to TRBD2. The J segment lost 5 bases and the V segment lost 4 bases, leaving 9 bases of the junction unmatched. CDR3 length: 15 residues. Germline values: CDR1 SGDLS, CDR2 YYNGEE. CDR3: CASSSASGQNNEQFF. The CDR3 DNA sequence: TGTGCCAGCAGCTCCGCTAGCGGACAAAACAATGAGCAGTTCTTC.

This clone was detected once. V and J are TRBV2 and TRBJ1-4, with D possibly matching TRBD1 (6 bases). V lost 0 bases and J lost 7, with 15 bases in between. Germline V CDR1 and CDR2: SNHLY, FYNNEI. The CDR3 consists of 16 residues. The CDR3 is CASSEALRQVGEKLFF. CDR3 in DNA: TGTGCCAGCAGTGAAGCGCTTCGACAGGTCGGTGAAAAACTGTTTTTT.

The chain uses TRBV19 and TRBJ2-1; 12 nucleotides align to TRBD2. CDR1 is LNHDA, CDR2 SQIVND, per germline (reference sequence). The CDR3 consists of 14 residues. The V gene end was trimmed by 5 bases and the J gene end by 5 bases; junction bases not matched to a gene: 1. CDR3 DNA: TGTGCCAGTAGTCGACTAGCGGGAGACAATGAGCAGTTCTTC. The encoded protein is CASSRLAGDNEQFF.

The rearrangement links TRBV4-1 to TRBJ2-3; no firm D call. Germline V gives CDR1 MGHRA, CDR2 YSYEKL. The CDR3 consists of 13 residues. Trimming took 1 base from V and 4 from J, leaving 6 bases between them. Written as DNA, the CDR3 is TGCGCCAGCAGCCAAGCCACAGCAGATACGCAGTATTTT. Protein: CASSQATADTQYF.

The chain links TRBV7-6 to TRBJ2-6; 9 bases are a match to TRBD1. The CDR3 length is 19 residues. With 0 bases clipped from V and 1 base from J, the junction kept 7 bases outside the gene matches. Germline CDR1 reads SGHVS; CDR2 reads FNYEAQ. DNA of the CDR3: TGTGCCAGCAGCTTAGCACAGGGGGCGTTCCCATCTGGGGCCAACGTCCTGACTTTC. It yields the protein CASSLAQGAFPSGANVLTF.

The CDR3 here is CASRSAVRTDTQYF. The CDR3 DNA sequence: TGTGCCAGCCGTTCGGCGGTACGCACAGATACGCAGTATTTT. The chain links TRBV6-5 to TRBJ2-3; D is unclear. The CDR3 consists of 14 residues. Per germline, CDR1 MNHEY and CDR2 SVGAGI. V was clipped by 8 bases and J by 1 base, with 13 bases between them.

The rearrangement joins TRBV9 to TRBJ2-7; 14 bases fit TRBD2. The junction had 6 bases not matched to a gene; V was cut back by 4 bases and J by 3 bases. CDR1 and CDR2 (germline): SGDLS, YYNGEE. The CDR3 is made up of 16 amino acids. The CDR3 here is CASSNTGTSGSYEQYF. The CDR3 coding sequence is TGTGCCAGCAGCAATACAGGGACTAGCGGGAGCTACGAGCAGTACTTC. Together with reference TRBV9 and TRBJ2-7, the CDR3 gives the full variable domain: DSGVTQTPKHLITATGQRVTLRCSPRSGDLSVYWYQQSLDQGLQFLIQYYNGEERAKGNILERFSAQQFPDLHSELNLSSLELGDSALYFCASSNTGTSGSYEQYFGPGTRLTVT.

CDR3 loop: CASSEFTGIQETQYF. In DNA, the CDR3 is TGTGCCAGCAGTGAATTTACAGGGATCCAAGAGACCCAGTACTTC. This rearrangement joins TRBV6-1 to TRBJ2-5; tentatively, D is TRBD1 (6 bases). Germline V CDR1 and CDR2: MNHNS, SASEGT. The CDR3 contains 15 residues. V lost 2 bases to trimming and J lost 1 base, with 11 bases between them.

The CDR3 coding sequence is TGTGCCAGCACCTCCCAGGGACAGCTAAACACTGAAGCTTTCTTT. Its protein is CASTSQGQLNTEAFF. The chain employs TRBV6-6 and TRBJ1-1; the match to TRBD1 covers 7 bases. This CDR3 comprises 15 residues. Germline V gene lookup returns CDR1 MNHNY and CDR2 SVGAGI (reference sequence). V dropped 7 bases and J dropped 2; count of bases not matched to a gene: 10.

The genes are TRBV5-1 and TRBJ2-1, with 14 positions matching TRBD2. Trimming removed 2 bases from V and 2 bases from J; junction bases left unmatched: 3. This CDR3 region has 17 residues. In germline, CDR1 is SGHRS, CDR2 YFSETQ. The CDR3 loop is CASSFGTSGRTYNEQFF. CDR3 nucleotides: TGCGCCAGCAGCTTTGGGACTAGCGGGAGAACCTACAATGAGCAGTTCTTC.

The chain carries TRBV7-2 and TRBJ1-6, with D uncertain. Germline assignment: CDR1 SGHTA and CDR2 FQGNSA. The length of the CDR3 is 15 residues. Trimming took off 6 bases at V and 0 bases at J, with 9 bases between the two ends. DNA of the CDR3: TGTGCCAGCAGATTGAGAAGCTCCTATAATTCACCCCTCCACTTT. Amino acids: CASRLRSSYNSPLHF. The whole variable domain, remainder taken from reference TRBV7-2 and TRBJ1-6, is GAGVSQSPSNKVTEKGKDVELRCDPISGHTALYWYRQSLGQGLEFLIYFQGNSAPDKSGLPSDRFSAERTGGSVSTLTIQRTQQEDSAVYLCASRLRSSYNSPLHFGNGTRLTVT.

CDR3: CASSIAEREKFF. CDR3 sequence (DNA): TGTGCCAGTAGTATAGCCGAGCGGGAGAAGTTCTTC. This sequence joins TRBV19 and TRBJ2-1; 8 positions agree with TRBD2. The germline gives CDR1 LNHDA, CDR2 SQIVND (reference sequence). Trimming took 1 base from V and 14 from J; bases not matched to a gene: 4. The CDR3 totals 12 residues.

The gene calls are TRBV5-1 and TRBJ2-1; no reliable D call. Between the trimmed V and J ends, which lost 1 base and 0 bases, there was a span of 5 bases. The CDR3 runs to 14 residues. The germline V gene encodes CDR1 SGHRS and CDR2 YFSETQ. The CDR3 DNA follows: TGCGCCAGCAGCTTGACTCCCTCCTACAATGAGCAGTTCTTC. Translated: CASSLTPSYNEQFF.

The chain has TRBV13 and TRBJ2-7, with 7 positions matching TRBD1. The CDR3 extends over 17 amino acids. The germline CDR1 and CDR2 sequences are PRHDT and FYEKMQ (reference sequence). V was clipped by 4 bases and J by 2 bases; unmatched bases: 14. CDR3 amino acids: CASSSKTGAKGPYEQYF. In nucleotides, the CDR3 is TGTGCCAGCAGCTCAAAAACAGGGGCAAAGGGCCCCTACGAGCAGTACTTC.

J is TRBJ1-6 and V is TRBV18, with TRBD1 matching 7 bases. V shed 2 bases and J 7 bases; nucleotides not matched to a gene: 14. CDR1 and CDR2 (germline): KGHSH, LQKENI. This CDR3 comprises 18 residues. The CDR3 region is CASSPIVNVGRGNSPLHF. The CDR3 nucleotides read TGTGCCAGCTCACCAATCGTTAATGTCGGCAGGGGGAATTCACCCCTCCACTTT.

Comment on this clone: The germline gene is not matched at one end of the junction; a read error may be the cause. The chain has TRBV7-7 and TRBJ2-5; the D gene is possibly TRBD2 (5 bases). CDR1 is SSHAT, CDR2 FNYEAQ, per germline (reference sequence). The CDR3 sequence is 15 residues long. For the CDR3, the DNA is TGTGCTAGCAGCCCACCTTTGGAGGTCGGAGAGACCCAGTACTTC. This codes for CASSPPLEVGETQYF.

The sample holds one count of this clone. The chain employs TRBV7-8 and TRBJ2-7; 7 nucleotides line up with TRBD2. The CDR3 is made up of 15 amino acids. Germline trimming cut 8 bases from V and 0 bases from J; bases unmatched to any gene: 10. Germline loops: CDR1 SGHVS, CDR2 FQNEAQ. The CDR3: CASSRLLAASYEQYF. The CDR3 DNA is TGTGCCAGCTCCAGGCTGCTAGCGGCCTCCTACGAGCAGTACTTC. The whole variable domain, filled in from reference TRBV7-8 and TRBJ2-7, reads GAGVSQSPRYKVAKRGQDVALRCDPISGHVSLFWYQQALGQGPEFLTYFQNEAQLDKSGLPSDRFFAERPEGSVSTLKIQRTQQEDSAVYLCASSRLLAASYEQYFGPGTRLTVT.

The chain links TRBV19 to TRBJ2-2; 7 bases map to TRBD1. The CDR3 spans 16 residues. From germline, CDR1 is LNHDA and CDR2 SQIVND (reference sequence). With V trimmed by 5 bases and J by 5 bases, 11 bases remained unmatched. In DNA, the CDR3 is TGTGCCAGTAGTCCGATTGACAGGGTGGCGACCGGGGAGCTGTTTTTT. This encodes CASSPIDRVATGELFF.

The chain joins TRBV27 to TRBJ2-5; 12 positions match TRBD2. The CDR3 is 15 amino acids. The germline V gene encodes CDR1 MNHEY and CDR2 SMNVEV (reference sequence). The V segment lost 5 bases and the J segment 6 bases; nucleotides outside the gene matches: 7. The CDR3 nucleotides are TGTGCCAGCAGTCGGACTAGCGGGGCCCCGAAGACCCAGTACTTC. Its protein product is CASSRTSGAPKTQYF.

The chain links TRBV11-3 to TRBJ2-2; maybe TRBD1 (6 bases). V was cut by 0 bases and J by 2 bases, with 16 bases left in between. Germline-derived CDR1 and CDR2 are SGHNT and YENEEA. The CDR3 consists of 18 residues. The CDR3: CASSLDLMGRGNTGELFF. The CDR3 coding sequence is TGTGCCAGCAGCTTAGATCTAATGGGCAGGGGAAACACCGGGGAGCTGTTTTTT.

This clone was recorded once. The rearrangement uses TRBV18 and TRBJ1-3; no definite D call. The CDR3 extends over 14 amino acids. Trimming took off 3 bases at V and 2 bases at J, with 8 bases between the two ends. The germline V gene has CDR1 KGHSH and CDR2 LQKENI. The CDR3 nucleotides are TGTGCCAGCTCACCCTATTCCGCTGGAAACACCATATATTTT. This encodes CASSPYSAGNTIYF.

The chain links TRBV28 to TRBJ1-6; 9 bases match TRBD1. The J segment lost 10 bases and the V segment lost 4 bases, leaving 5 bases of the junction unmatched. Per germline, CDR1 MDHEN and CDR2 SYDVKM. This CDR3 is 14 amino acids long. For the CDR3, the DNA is TGTGCCAGCAGTTGGAGGGACAGGGTCTCACCCCTCCACTTT. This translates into CASSWRDRVSPLHF.

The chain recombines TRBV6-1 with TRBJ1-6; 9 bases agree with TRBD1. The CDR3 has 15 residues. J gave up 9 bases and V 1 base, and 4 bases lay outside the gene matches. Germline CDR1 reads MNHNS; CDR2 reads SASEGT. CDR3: CASSEDRGLFSPLHF. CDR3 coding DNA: TGTGCCAGCAGTGAAGACAGGGGGCTCTTTTCACCCCTCCACTTT.